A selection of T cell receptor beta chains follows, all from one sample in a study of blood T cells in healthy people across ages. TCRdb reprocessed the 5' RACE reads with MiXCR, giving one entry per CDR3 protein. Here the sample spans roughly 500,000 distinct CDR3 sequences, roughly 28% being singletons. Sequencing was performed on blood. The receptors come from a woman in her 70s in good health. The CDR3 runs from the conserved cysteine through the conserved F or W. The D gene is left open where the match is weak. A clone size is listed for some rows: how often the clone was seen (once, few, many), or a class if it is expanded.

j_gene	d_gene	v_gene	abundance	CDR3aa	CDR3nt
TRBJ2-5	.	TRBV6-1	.	CATQTRVGGTQYF	TGTGCCACGCAGACTAGGGTCGGAGGGACCCAGTACTTC
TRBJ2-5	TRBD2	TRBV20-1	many	CSATSGGTQETQYF	TGCAGTGCTACTAGCGGGGGGACCCAAGAGACCCAGTACTTC
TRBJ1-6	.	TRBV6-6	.	CASSTGQRHNSPLHF	TGTGCCAGCAGTACCGGACAGCGGCATAATTCACCCCTCCACTTT
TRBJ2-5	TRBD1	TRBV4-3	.	CASGDRDQETQYF	TGCGCCAGCGGCGACAGGGACCAAGAGACCCAGTACTTC
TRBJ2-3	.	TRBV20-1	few	CSASIGVGDKSTDTQYF	TGCAGTGCTAGTATAGGTGTCGGAGATAAGAGCACAGATACGCAGTATTTT
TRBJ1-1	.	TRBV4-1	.	CASSQNSAANTEAFF	TGCGCCAGCAGCCAAAACTCCGCGGCGAACACTGAAGCTTTCTTT
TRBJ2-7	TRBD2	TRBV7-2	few	CASSREGTTGPPEQYF	TGTGCCAGCAGCCGCGAAGGGACTACCGGGCCTCCGGAGCAGTACTTC
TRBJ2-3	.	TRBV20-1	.	CSARIDTQYF	TGCAGTGCTAGAATAGATACGCAGTATTTT
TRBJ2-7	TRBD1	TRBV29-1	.	CSVVYRGLYEQYF	TGCAGCGTTGTTTACAGGGGGCTGTACGAGCAGTACTTC
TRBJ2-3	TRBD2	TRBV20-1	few	CSAPLAGRLDTQYF	TGCAGTGCTCCACTAGCGGGGAGACTAGATACGCAGTATTTT
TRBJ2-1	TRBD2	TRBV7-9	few	CASSSLRRSSGQDNEQFF	TGTGCCAGCAGCTCCCTTAGGCGATCTAGCGGGCAAGACAATGAGCAGTTCTTC
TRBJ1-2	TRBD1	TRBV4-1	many	CASSQGGTGGYYGYTF	TGCGCCAGCAGCCAAGGCGGGACAGGGGGCTACTATGGCTACACCTTC
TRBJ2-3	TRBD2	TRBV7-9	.	CASSPGGPRTDTQYF	TGTGCCAGCAGCCCGGGGGGGCCACGGACAGATACGCAGTATTTT
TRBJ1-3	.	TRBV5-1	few	CASSLAGDGNTIYF	TGCGCCAGCAGCTTGGCAGGGGACGGAAACACCATATATTTT
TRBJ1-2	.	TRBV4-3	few	CASSSEGGRNYGYTF	TGCGCCAGCAGCTCCGAGGGGGGGCGTAACTATGGCTACACCTTC
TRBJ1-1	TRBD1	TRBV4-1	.	CASSQAPGGGKAFF	TGCGCCAGCAGCCAAGCCCCAGGGGGGGGGAAAGCTTTCTTT
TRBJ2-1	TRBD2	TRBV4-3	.	CASSQDQTSGGAYEQFF	TGCGCCAGCAGCCAAGATCAAACTAGCGGGGGGGCTTATGAGCAGTTCTTC
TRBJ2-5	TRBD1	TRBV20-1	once	CSARLDRGETQYF	TGCAGTGCTAGACTAGACAGGGGAGAGACCCAGTACTTC
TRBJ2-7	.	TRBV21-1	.	CASSRVLIPLKEQYF	TGTGCCAGCAGCCGTGTCTTAATCCCCTTAAAAGAGCAGTACTTC
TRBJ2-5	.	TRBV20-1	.	CSARWDQETQYF	TGCAGTGCTAGATGGGACCAAGAGACCCAGTACTTC
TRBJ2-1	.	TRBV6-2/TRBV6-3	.	CASSQSSPSYNEQFF	TGTGCCAGCAGTCAAAGTAGTCCTTCCTACAATGAGCAGTTCTTC
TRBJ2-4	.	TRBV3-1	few	CASSHVGSRVAKNIQYF	TGTGCCAGCAGCCACGTTGGGTCTAGAGTAGCCAAAAACATTCAGTACTTC
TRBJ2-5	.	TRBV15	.	CATSRDSVQETQYF	TGTGCCACCAGCAGAGATAGCGTACAAGAGACCCAGTACTTC
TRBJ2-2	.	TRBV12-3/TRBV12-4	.	CASSSGGARAGELFF	TGTGCCAGCAGTTCCGGGGGCGCGAGGGCCGGGGAGCTGTTTTTT
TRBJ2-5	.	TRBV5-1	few	CASSSLGLQQETQYF	TGCGCCAGCAGCTCCCTAGGACTCCAACAAGAGACCCAGTACTTC
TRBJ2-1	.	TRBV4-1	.	CASSQDPQGAEQFF	TGCGCCAGCAGCCAAGACCCACAGGGTGCGGAGCAGTTCTTC
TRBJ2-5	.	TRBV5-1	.	CASSSDPGPTGSETQYF	TGCGCCAGCAGCTCGGACCCGGGCCCAACTGGGTCGGAGACCCAGTACTTC
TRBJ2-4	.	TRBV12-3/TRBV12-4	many	CASSLNGPGNIQYF	TGTGCCAGCAGTTTGAACGGTCCAGGAAACATTCAGTACTTC
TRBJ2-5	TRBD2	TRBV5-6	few	CASSLPAGAQETQYF	TGTGCCAGCAGCTTGCCAGCGGGGGCGCAAGAGACCCAGTACTTC
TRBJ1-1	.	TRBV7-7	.	CASSPGDIRNTGAFF	TGTGCTAGCAGCCCCGGGGACATCCGAAACACTGGAGCTTTCTTT
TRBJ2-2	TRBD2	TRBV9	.	CASSGGGVNTGELFF	TGTGCCAGCAGTGGCGGGGGGGTGAATACCGGGGAGCTGTTTTTT
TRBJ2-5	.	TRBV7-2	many	CASSFVASGETQYF	TGTGCCAGCAGCTTTGTCGCCTCCGGGGAGACCCAGTACTTC
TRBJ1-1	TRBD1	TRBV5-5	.	CASSLVPTGGTEAFF	TGTGCCAGCAGCTTGGTTCCTACAGGGGGGACTGAAGCTTTCTTT
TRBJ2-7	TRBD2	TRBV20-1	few	CSASFWEAGVRPYEQYF	TGCAGTGCTAGTTTTTGGGAAGCGGGGGTCCGTCCGTACGAGCAGTACTTC
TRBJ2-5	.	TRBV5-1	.	CASSYPTRETQYF	TGCGCCAGCAGCTACCCTACTCGGGAGACCCAGTACTTC
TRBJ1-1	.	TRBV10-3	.	CAISELGGGGSTEAFF	TGTGCCATCAGTGAGTTGGGTGGAGGTGGAAGCACTGAAGCTTTCTTT
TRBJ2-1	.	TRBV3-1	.	CASSQGRRQGSVGEQFF	TGTGCCAGCAGCCAAGGCAGGAGGCAGGGCTCGGTCGGTGAGCAGTTCTTC
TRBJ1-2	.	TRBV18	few	CASSLGRDTFYGYTF	TGTGCCAGCTCACTGGGCAGGGATACTTTCTATGGCTACACCTTC
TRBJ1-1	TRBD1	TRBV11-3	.	CASSSIDRGQAFF	TGTGCCAGCAGCTCTATTGACAGGGGGCAAGCTTTCTTT
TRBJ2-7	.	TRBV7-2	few	CASSLWAQAVYEQYF	TGTGCCAGCAGCTTATGGGCCCAGGCGGTCTACGAGCAGTACTTC
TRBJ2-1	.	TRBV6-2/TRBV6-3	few	CASSYLSEQFF	TGTGCCAGCAGTTACCTTAGTGAGCAGTTCTTC
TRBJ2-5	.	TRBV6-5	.	CASSYSAHRVWETQYF	TGTGCCAGCAGTTACTCTGCCCACAGGGTTTGGGAGACCCAGTACTTC
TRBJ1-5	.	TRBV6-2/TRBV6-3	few	CASTPGTTEQPQHF	TGTGCCAGCACCCCTGGGACAACGGAACAGCCCCAGCATTTT
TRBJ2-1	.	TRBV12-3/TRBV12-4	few	CASRPSGLPYNEQFF	TGTGCCAGCAGGCCGAGCGGACTACCCTACAATGAGCAGTTCTTC
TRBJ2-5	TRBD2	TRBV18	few	CASSPVLAGLQETQYF	TGTGCCAGCTCACCAGTCCTAGCGGGTCTCCAAGAGACCCAGTACTTC
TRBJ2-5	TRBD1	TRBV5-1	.	CASSMTGGRETQYF	TGCGCCAGCAGCATGACAGGGGGACGAGAGACCCAGTACTTC
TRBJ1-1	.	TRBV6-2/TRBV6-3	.	CASGYGVQDTEAFF	TGTGCCAGCGGTTACGGGGTACAGGACACTGAAGCTTTCTTT
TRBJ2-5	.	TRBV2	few	CASTRTANQGGTQYF	TGTGCCAGCACCCGCACAGCGAACCAGGGGGGGACCCAGTACTTC
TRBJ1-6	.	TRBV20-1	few	CSAHRDTMYSPLRF	TGCAGTGCTCACCGGGACACGATGTATTCACCCCTCCGCTTT
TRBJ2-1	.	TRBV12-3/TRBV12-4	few	CASSLRPNEQFF	TGTGCCAGCAGTTTACGACCCAATGAGCAGTTCTTC
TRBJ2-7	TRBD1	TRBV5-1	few	CASSLGIGQGFHEQYF	TGCGCCAGCAGCTTGGGGATAGGACAGGGTTTCCACGAGCAGTACTTC
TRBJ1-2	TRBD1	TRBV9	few	CASSVEQGAGYGYTF	TGTGCCAGCAGCGTAGAACAGGGGGCAGGTTATGGCTACACCTTC
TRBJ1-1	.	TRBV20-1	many	CSARRSTEAFF	TGCAGTGCAAGACGGAGCACTGAAGCTTTCTTT
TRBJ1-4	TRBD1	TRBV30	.	CAWGTGTGKEKLFF	TGTGCCTGGGGAACCGGGACAGGCAAGGAAAAACTGTTTTTT
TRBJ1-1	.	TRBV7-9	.	CASSIGSGNTEAFF	TGTGCCAGCAGCATAGGGTCTGGGAACACTGAAGCTTTCTTT